This T cell receptor beta chain was sequenced during a study of cytomegalovirus exposure and HLA in healthy donors. Whole-study findings and limits: Presence/absence analyses rested on an assumption that sequencing depth was roughly uniform across donors.

With 2 bases removed from V and 2 bases from J, the gap between germline ends came to 5 bases. The CDR3 totals 12 residues. From germline, CDR1 is SGHDT and CDR2 YYEEEE. Notes on this clone: What it recognizes is unknown.

13 Jbeta primers and 60 Vbeta primers were used for the PCR. Produced via immunoSEQ multiplex PCR; TCRdb's table is partial and in-frame only. The top ten hold approximately 0.74% of the sample, which has about 190,000 clones, 75% to 90% seen once. All donors participated as healthy donors of bone marrow. The receptor was isolated from a woman under 30 in good health and CMV-seronegative. The material sequenced was PBMCs. The chain carries TRBV5-6 and TRBJ2-7, with no clear D. For the CDR3, the DNA is TGTGCCAGCAGCTTCTCTACCTACGAGCAGTACTTC. This sequence encodes CASSFSTYEQYF.